This T cell receptor (beta chain) was sequenced during a study of shared clonotypes between healthy human individuals. Study-level information: Donors had three CD4 naive, three CD4 memory, two CD8 naive and one CD8 memory plate apiece.

Under the authors' procedure: ImmunoSEQ sequences covered only the junction and lacked quality scores; filtering therefore differed. Some clones are missing from TCRdb's copy, which holds only in-frame ones; the method was immunoSEQ multiplex PCR. V, J and clone size are taken as reported in that table, and D and trimming were inferred from the DNA itself. The profile shows roughly 2,500,000 clones, more than 85% of them singletons. The study, taken as a whole, reports: Despite large depth, sorted-subset datasets appeared incompletely sequenced. Compared with clonotypes that all four donors shared, non-shared clonotypes had lower generation probabilities.

This clone was seen once. Antigen: not known. V was pared by 6 bases and J by 2 bases, with 19 bases between. The CDR3 contains 16 residues. CDR1 and CDR2 (germline): LNHDA, SQIVND (reference sequence). The chain employs TRBV19 and TRBJ1-1; tentatively, D is TRBD1 (5 bases). The sample consisted of naive CD4+ T cells from PBMCs. Subset here: CD45RA+ positively selected. The sequence came from a man aged 18-30 years in good health. Some clones in this sample may be carry-over from other donors' samples. CDR3 DNA sequence: TGTGCCAGTAGAACGCCTGGATTTGACAGAAACACTGAAGCTTTCTTT. It codes for CASRTPGFDRNTEAFF.